Included here is one T cell receptor (beta chain) sequence, with context. Its antigen is unidentified. PCR involved 60 Vbeta and 13 Jbeta primers. The assay was immunoSEQ multiplex PCR, and TCRdb's table has in-frame clones only and misses some. The sample records approximately 150,000 clones, under 80% being singletons. Nominally healthy donors were sampled, though unrecorded immune exposures were likely. This entry comes from a study of cytomegalovirus exposure and HLA in healthy donors. Study-wide results and caveats: Associated with HLA alleles at 0.05 false discovery rate in a later analysis were around 17,000 TCR beta sequences.

Germline V gene data show CDR1 as MNHEY and CDR2 as SVGAGI. With 6 bases clipped from V and 9 bases from J, the junction kept 13 bases outside the gene matches. The CDR3 extends over 14 amino acids. The sample taken for sequencing was PBMCs. The rearrangement joins TRBV6-5 to TRBJ1-1; 7 bases fit TRBD1. This TCR derives from a human donor in good health. The CDR3, as DNA: TGTGCCAGCAGGGAAGCCGGGACAGCAAGACAAGCTTTCTTT. It yields the protein CASREAGTARQAFF.